This T cell receptor (beta chain) derives from a study of blood T cell repertoires in COVID-19. Study information: Samples of COVID-19 (acute and convalescent) were obtained from the United States, Italy and Spain. PBMCs, B-cell-depleted T cells, or T cells were the source of the cDNA or gDNA that made up the material.

As handled by the study authors: Researchers report that nucleated cell counts were estimated from reference gene primer amplification. Data came from immunoSEQ multiplex PCR; TCRdb stores just in-frame clones and leaves some out. The DNA was the basis for D and trimming; V, J and clone size are from that table. The sample shows around 210,000 clones, about 90% of them seen only once. The germline gives CDR1 LNHDA, CDR2 SQIVND (reference sequence). The CDR3 runs to 17 residues. V shed 3 bases and J 8 bases; nucleotides not matched to a gene: 14. The sequencing sample was made of peripheral blood. The sequence was collected from a man between 18 and 29 years old with active or convalescent COVID-19. V and J are TRBV19 and TRBJ2-1; 9 positions agree with TRBD2. CDR3 sequence (DNA): TGTGCCAGTAGTATTGAGGGGGGTGCGGGAGGGCATTATGAGCAGTTCTTC. Translation gives CASSIEGGAGGHYEQFF.